The 29 T cell receptor beta chains listed next were all sequenced from one sample in a study of T cell responses to AZD1222 COVID-19 vaccine (dated by TCRdb to about 2021). The intended sense of this specimen's time point label: about 28 days (+/-7) after the second vaccine dose. The library was obtained by the immunoSEQ multiplex PCR assay. The table was pulled from immuneACCESS by TCRdb, which kept in-frame rearrangements only. Such tables lose some clones; where checked, under half of the loss comes from unresolved V genes, and the rest has no known cause. Within this sample are about 84,000 clones, with around 88% of them counted one time only. The ten most abundant clones make up roughly 10% of the sample. The sample in question was peripheral blood, obtained 28 days after the second AZD1222 dose. All receptors come from an adult who received the AZD1222 COVID-19 vaccine.

V gene TRBV3-1 (or the pseudogene TRBV3-2) combines with J gene TRBJ1-5; D is uncertain. The germline V gene has CDR1 LGHDT and CDR2 YNNKEL (reference sequence). CDR3 length: 15 residues. V was cut by 4 bases and J by 0 bases, with 10 bases left in between. Here the CDR3 DNA reads TGTGCCAGCAGCCCCGGGTCCTATAGCAATCAGCCCCAGCATTTT. Protein product: CASSPGSYSNQPQHF.

The chain employs TRBV3-1 (or the pseudogene TRBV3-2) and TRBJ1-3; D ambiguous. The CDR3 covers 16 residues. CDR1 and CDR2 from the germline V gene are LGHDT and YNNKEL (reference sequence). V lost 4 bases and J 0 bases, leaving 13 bases between the germline ends. CDR3: CASSLPDTSSGNTIYF. The CDR3, as DNA: TGTGCCAGCAGCCTACCCGACACGAGCTCTGGAAACACCATATATTTT.

The gene calls are TRBV6-5 and TRBJ1-1; no firm D call. V gave up 0 bases and J gave up 12 bases, with 17 bases separating them. Germline assignment: CDR1 MNHEY and CDR2 SVGAGI. This CDR3 spans 14 amino acids. The CDR3 loop is CASSYSTAGVMTFF. CDR3 bases: TGTGCCAGCAGTTACTCGACGGCAGGAGTTATGACTTTCTTT.

The genes are TRBV6-2 or TRBV6-3 and TRBJ2-1; a possible D gene is TRBD1 (6 bases). The germline V gene encodes CDR1 MNHEY and CDR2 SVGEGT. Trimming cost V 4 bases and J 3 bases, with 10 bases left between them. The CDR3 runs 14 residues. The chain's CDR3 is CASSWTALYNEQFF. DNA for the CDR3: TGTGCCAGCAGTTGGACAGCTCTCTACAATGAGCAGTTCTTC.

This sequence joins TRBV3-1 (or the pseudogene TRBV3-2) and TRBJ2-7; 7 bases match TRBD1. This CDR3 is 13 amino acids long. J was trimmed by 4 bases and V by 4 bases; bases with no gene match: 4. The germline V gene has CDR1 LGHDT and CDR2 YNNKEL (reference sequence). CDR3 protein: CASSLQGFYEQYF. DNA for the CDR3: TGTGCCAGCAGCCTACAGGGGTTTTACGAGCAGTACTTC.

This rearrangement joins TRBV2 to TRBJ2-7, with 8 positions matching TRBD1. V shed 5 bases and J 4 bases; nucleotides not matched to a gene: 7. Germline V CDR1 and CDR2: SNHLY, FYNNEI. The CDR3 runs 14 residues. The CDR3 here is CASSYPQGAYEQYF. CDR3 DNA sequence: TGTGCCAGCAGTTACCCCCAGGGGGCATACGAGCAGTACTTC.

The V and J genes are TRBV10-3 and TRBJ1-1; D gene unclear. CDR1 and CDR2 (germline): ENHRY, SYGVKD. CDR3 size: 13 residues. The V end lost 0 bases, the J end lost 11 bases, and 13 bases lay between the germline ends. The CDR3 nucleotides read TGTGCCATCAGTGAGTCGTTGGGGAGGGAGGCTTTCTTT. The encoded protein is CAISESLGREAFF.

This chain links TRBV24-1 with TRBJ2-5, with D possibly being TRBD1 (7 bases). The CDR3 spans 15 residues. Trimming cost V 4 bases and J 10 bases, with 21 bases left between them. Germline loops: CDR1 KGHDR, CDR2 SFDVKD. CDR3 protein: CATSDQQRGTAGQYF. The CDR3 bases are TGTGCCACCAGTGACCAACAACGCGGGACAGCAGGCCAGTACTTC.

The rearrangement links TRBV29-1 to TRBJ1-1; TRBD1 might be the D (5 bases). This CDR3 is 11 amino acids long. The V and J ends lost 1 base and 11 bases respectively, with 11 bases between them. The germline CDR1 and CDR2 sequences are SQVTM and ANQGSEA. DNA of the CDR3: TGCAGCGTTGAAGGAGGGACTCCGGCTTTCTTT. Amino acid sequence: CSVEGGTPAFF.

The chain recombines TRBV2 with TRBJ2-3, with D tentatively TRBD1 or TRBD2 (6 bases each). V lost 7 bases and J lost 0, with 20 bases in between. From germline, CDR1 is SNHLY and CDR2 FYNNEI. The CDR3 is 17 residues long. CDR3 loop: CASIIPGAALSTDTQYF. The DNA of the CDR3 is TGTGCCAGCATCATTCCGGGGGCCGCACTTAGCACAGATACGCAGTATTTT.

V and J are TRBV3-1 (or the pseudogene TRBV3-2) and TRBJ1-5; D is ambiguous. Germline CDR1 reads LGHDT; CDR2 reads YNNKEL (reference sequence). The V gene lost 2 bases and the J gene lost 3 bases, with 23 bases spanning the gap. The CDR3 runs 19 residues. The CDR3 nucleotides are TGTGCCAGCAGCCAAAGACCGAGTCGAGCGCAGCACAACAATCAGCCCCAGCATTTT. Translating it yields CASSQRPSRAQHNNQPQHF.

V gene TRBV20-1 combines with J gene TRBJ1-6; D ambiguous. The CDR3 runs to 15 residues. V lost 3 bases and J 5 bases, leaving 14 bases between the germline ends. Germline-derived CDR1 and CDR2 are DFQATT and SNEGSKA (reference sequence). CDR3 loop: CSASIGGRNNSPLHF. In nucleotides, the CDR3 is TGCAGTGCTAGTATTGGTGGAAGGAATAATTCACCCCTCCACTTT.

In this sample, this clone turned up a few times. The rearrangement uses TRBV5-5 and TRBJ1-2; weak D call: TRBD1 (5 bases). The germline V gene encodes CDR1 SGHKS and CDR2 YYEKEE (reference sequence). V gave up 0 bases and J gave up 1 base, with 7 bases separating them. The CDR3 has 14 amino acids. The CDR3 bases are TGTGCCAGCAGCTTGGGGGGCAGTAACTATGGCTACACCTTC. Translating it yields CASSLGGSNYGYTF.

Only a few counts were recorded for this clone. This chain links TRBV30 with TRBJ2-3; 8 positions agree with TRBD1. With 3 bases clipped from V and 4 bases from J, the junction kept 6 bases outside the gene matches. CDR3 length equals 14 residues. Germline values: CDR1 GTSNPN, CDR2 SVGIG (reference sequence). DNA of the CDR3: TGTGCCTGGAGCGTACAGGGGGGTGCAGATACGCAGTATTTT. It yields the protein CAWSVQGGADTQYF.

CDR3 protein: CASSYKGRDGYTF. The CDR3 coding sequence is TGTGCCAGCAGTTACAAGGGCCGGGATGGCTACACCTTC. The gene calls are TRBV6-2 or TRBV6-3 and TRBJ1-2; no definite D call. CDR3 length equals 13 residues. CDR1 MNHEY and CDR2 SVGEGT come from the germline V gene. Trimming cost V 2 bases and J 6 bases, with 10 bases left between them.

The chain joins TRBV30 to TRBJ1-2; 9 positions agree with TRBD1. V lost 0 bases and J lost 4; bases outside the gene matches: 15. CDR1 GTSNPN and CDR2 SVGIG come from the germline V gene (reference sequence). The CDR3 extends over 18 amino acids. CDR3 coding DNA: TGTGCCTGGAGTGTAAGGCCGGGACAGGGTGGGCATACCTATGGCTACACCTTC. It specifies CAWSVRPGQGGHTYGYTF.

This clone appeared once. This chain connects TRBV5-1 to TRBJ1-5, with TRBD1 matching 7 bases. V was pared by 0 bases and J by 10 bases, with 7 bases of the junction left unmatched. The CDR3 spans 14 residues. Germline V gene sequence: CDR1 SGHRS, CDR2 YFSETQ. Here the CDR3 reads CASSLGDSESPQHF. The CDR3 nucleotides read TGCGCCAGCAGCTTGGGGGACAGCGAGTCTCCCCAGCATTTT.

This chain connects TRBV3-1 (or the pseudogene TRBV3-2) to TRBJ1-4; weak D call: TRBD1 (6 bases). The V gene lost 4 bases and the J gene lost 6 bases, with 12 bases spanning the gap. The CDR3 has 14 amino acids. Germline V gene lookup returns CDR1 LGHDT and CDR2 YNNKEL (reference sequence). The CDR3, as DNA: TGTGCCAGCAGCCCCCGGGGGGCATATGAAAAACTGTTTTTT. Its protein product is CASSPRGAYEKLFF.

This clone was observed a single time. V is TRBV5-1 and J is TRBJ1-5; D not certain. CDR1 is SGHRS, CDR2 YFSETQ, per germline. V gave up 0 bases and J gave up 3 bases, with 10 bases separating them. CDR3 size: 15 residues. CDR3 bases: TGCGCCAGCAGCTTGGGAGGGAATAACAATCAGCCCCAGCATTTT. This encodes CASSLGGNNNQPQHF.

The chain employs TRBV5-3 and TRBJ2-1, with 10 nucleotides matching TRBD2. TRBV5-3 is an ORF; its function is uncertain. The CDR3 runs to 18 residues. Unmatched junction bases numbered 14, after V lost 4 bases and J lost 4 bases. CDR3 bases: TGTGCCAGAAGCCAGGTTAGCGGGGGGACTCGAATGTACAATGAGCAGTTCTTC. Its protein product is CARSQVSGGTRMYNEQFF.

This clone was counted between two and nine times. The rearrangement joins TRBV28 to TRBJ2-7, with D maybe TRBD1 (5 bases). CDR3 size: 14 residues. Germline CDR1 and CDR2: MDHEN and SYDVKM. With 1 base removed from V and 5 bases from J, the gap between germline ends came to 12 bases. In DNA form, the CDR3 reads TGTGCCAGCAGTTTATTGGGTCAGGGTGACGAGCAGTACTTC. The encoded protein is CASSLLGQGDEQYF.

The chain joins TRBV6-5 to TRBJ1-2; D remains ambiguous. Germline V gives CDR1 MNHEY, CDR2 SVGAGI. The V end was cut by 0 bases, the J end by 0 bases, with 8 bases between. The CDR3 spans 15 residues. The CDR3 region is CASSYSLGANYGYTF. The CDR3, as DNA: TGTGCCAGCAGTTACTCGCTCGGAGCTAACTATGGCTACACCTTC.

The V call is TRBV5-1, the J call TRBJ1-4, with 10 bases lining up with TRBD1. V was clipped by 3 bases and J by 8 bases; unmatched bases: 4. Germline CDR1 and CDR2: SGHRS and YFSETQ. This CDR3 is 14 amino acids long. CDR3 amino acids: CASSYGQGEEKLFF. The CDR3 DNA sequence: TGCGCCAGCAGCTACGGACAGGGGGAGGAAAAACTGTTTTTT.

The rearrangement joins TRBV2 to TRBJ2-7; maybe TRBD1 (6 bases). With 11 bases removed from V and 10 bases from J, the gap between germline ends came to 24 bases. The V gene's germline CDR1 is SNHLY and CDR2 FYNNEI. The CDR3 runs 13 residues. The CDR3 region is CASLPGTPLNQYF. CDR3 DNA: TGTGCCTCCCTACCCGGGACACCTTTGAATCAGTACTTC.

The chain uses TRBV7-2 and TRBJ1-6; D is ambiguous. The CDR3 covers 15 residues. V dropped 3 bases and J dropped 7 bases, with 13 bases sitting between them. Germline V gene lookup returns CDR1 SGHTA and CDR2 FQGNSA. CDR3 in DNA: TGTGCCAGCAGCTTGGAGGGCCCGGGAAATTCACCCCTCCACTTT. The encoded protein is CASSLEGPGNSPLHF.

The V gene is TRBV4-3, the J gene TRBJ2-7, with 12 bases identical to TRBD2. The V gene's germline CDR1 is LGHNA and CDR2 YSLEER. The CDR3 covers 16 residues. The junction had 2 bases not matched to a gene; V was cut back by 2 bases and J by 0 bases. Written as DNA, the CDR3 is TGCGCCAGCAGCCAAACGACTAGCGGGAGCTCCTACGAGCAGTACTTC. Residues: CASSQTTSGSSYEQYF.

This rearrangement joins TRBV6-5 to TRBJ1-2; no firm D call. Trimming removed 2 bases at V and 4 bases at J, with 11 bases between. CDR3 length: 14 residues. The germline CDR1 and CDR2 sequences are MNHEY and SVGAGI. CDR3 sequence (DNA): TGTGCCAGCAGTTACAATGAGCGGGGCTATGGCTACACCTTC. Translated, it gives CASSYNERGYGYTF.

The rearrangement links TRBV6-5 to TRBJ2-7; 7 nucleotides match TRBD1. The junction had 8 bases not matched to a gene; V was cut back by 6 bases and J by 9 bases. CDR1 and CDR2 (germline): MNHEY, SVGAGI. The CDR3 loop spans 12 amino acids. CDR3 sequence: CASSPDRAGQYF. The DNA of the CDR3 is TGTGCCAGCAGCCCCGACAGGGCAGGGCAGTACTTC.

V is TRBV19 and J is TRBJ1-6, with 7 bases matching TRBD1. Germline V gene lookup returns CDR1 LNHDA and CDR2 SQIVND (reference sequence). The CDR3 spans 16 residues. The V segment lost 3 bases and the J segment 7 bases; nucleotides outside the gene matches: 9. CDR3 sequence: CASSISRGQGNSPLHF. For the CDR3, the DNA is TGTGCCAGTAGTATTTCGAGGGGGCAGGGGAATTCACCCCTCCACTTT.